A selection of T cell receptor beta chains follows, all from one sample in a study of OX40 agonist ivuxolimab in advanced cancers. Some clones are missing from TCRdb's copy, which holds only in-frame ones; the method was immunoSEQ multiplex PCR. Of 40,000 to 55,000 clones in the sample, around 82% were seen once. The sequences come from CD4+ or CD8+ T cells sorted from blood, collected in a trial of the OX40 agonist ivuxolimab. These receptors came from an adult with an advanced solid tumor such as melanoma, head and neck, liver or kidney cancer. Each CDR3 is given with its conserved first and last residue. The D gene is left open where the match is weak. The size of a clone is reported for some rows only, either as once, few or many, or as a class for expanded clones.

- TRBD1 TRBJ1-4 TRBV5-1 TGCGCCAGCAGCTTGGGACAGGGTAGGGAAAAACTGTTTTTT CASSLGQGREKLFF
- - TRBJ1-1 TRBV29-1 TGCAGCGTTGACAGCTCCCCCGGGAAAGCTTTCTTT CSVDSSPGKAFF
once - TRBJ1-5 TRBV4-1 TGCGCCAGCAGCCAATTACTGGACCAGCCCCAGCATTTT CASSQLLDQPQHF
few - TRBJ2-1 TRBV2 TGTGCCAGCAGACTACAGGGAAATGAGCAGTTCTTC CASRLQGNEQFF
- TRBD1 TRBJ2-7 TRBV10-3 TGTGCCATCAGTGAGTCGAATTTGCGGGACAGGGTTTTATACGAGCAGTACTTC CAISESNLRDRVLYEQYF
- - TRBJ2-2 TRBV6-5 TGTGCCAGCTCGGGGAGGAGAAGCACCGGGGAGCTGTTTTTT CASSGRRSTGELFF
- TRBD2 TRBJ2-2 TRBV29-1 TGCAGCGTTGTATCGGGCGGGAGGGCCGGCGGGGAGCTGTTTTTT CSVVSGGRAGGELFF
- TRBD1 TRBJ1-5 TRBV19 TGTGCCAGTAGTTTATCAGGGGGGGGCAATCAGCCCCAGCATTTT CASSLSGGGNQPQHF
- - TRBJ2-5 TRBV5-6 TGTGCCAGCAGCTTGGTACCGCGCGAGACCCAGTACTTC CASSLVPRETQYF
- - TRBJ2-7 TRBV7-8 TGTGCCAGCAGCACAAGGACGGGGCCTCCCTTTTACGAGCAGTACTTC CASSTRTGPPFYEQYF
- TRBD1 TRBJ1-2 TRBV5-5 TGTGCCAGCAGCTTGGAACAGGGGGCTTCCTATGGCTACACCTTC CASSLEQGASYGYTF
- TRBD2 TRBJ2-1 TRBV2 TGTGCCAGCAGGGGGAGACTAGCGGGTTGGTCCTACAATGAGCAGTTCTTC CASRGRLAGWSYNEQFF
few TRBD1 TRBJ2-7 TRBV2 TGTGCCAGCACGCTACCGACAGGGGATCCCTACGAGCAGTACTTC CASTLPTGDPYEQYF
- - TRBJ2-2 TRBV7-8 TGTGCCAGCAGCTTAGGTGCCGGCCGTGCGAACACCGGGGAGCTGTTTTTT CASSLGAGRANTGELFF
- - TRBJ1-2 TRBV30 TGTGCCTGGAGTCGGGGGGCTAGCTATGGCTACACCTTC CAWSRGASYGYTF